The TCR beta chain under discussion was sequenced for a study of cytomegalovirus exposure and HLA in healthy donors. Germline trimming cut 7 bases from V and 10 bases from J; bases unmatched to any gene: 8. Germline CDR1 reads LNHDA; CDR2 reads SQIVND (reference sequence). The CDR3 contains 14 residues. In the PCR, 60 Vbeta and 13 Jbeta primers were used. Profiling relied on immunoSEQ multiplex PCR, and the TCRdb table lists in-frame clones only, not all of them. Of some 97,000 clones in the sample, about 77% were seen once. The clonotype originates from a woman aged 45 to 65 in good health and CMV-seropositive. The specimen sequenced was PBMCs. The chain carries TRBV19 and TRBJ1-6, with 9 nucleotides matching TRBD1. CDR3 protein: CASKGDREGSPLHF. The DNA of the CDR3 is TGTGCCAGTAAGGGGGACAGGGAGGGGTCACCCCTCCACTTT.